The 19 T cell receptor beta chains in this list originate from one sample, sequenced in a study of beta chain features in type 1 diabetes. Whole-study results and caveats: Moderately but significantly shorter TCRB CDR3s were found in Type 1 diabetes patients in all four CD4+ subsets.

For these TCRs, the target antigens are not known. The authors reverse transcribed all of the isolated RNA, so sequencing captured expressed TCRB transcripts. The table came from immunoSEQ multiplex PCR; TCRdb's copy has only in-frame clones and leaves some out. The table lists about 660,000 clones, around 15% of them singletons. Sequenced sample: naive CD4+ T cells from blood. The receptors were sampled from a man between 18 and 35 years old with type 1 diabetes.

The V gene is TRBV25-1, the J gene TRBJ1-2; no clear D. The CDR3 sequence is 12 residues long. The V gene's germline CDR1 is MGHDK and CDR2 SYGVNS. Trimming cost V 2 bases and J 4 bases, with 5 bases left between them. CDR3 nucleotides: TGTGCCAGCAGTGAAAGTGTCTATGGCTACACCTTC. Translated: CASSESVYGYTF.

This clone was seen more than once but under ten times. This chain links TRBV19 with TRBJ1-5; D is possibly TRBD1 (6 bases). The CDR3 length is 14 residues. Germline assignment: CDR1 LNHDA and CDR2 SQIVND (reference sequence). V gave up 6 bases and J gave up 1 base, with 10 bases separating them. CDR3 in amino acids: CASRTGQSNQPQHF. The CDR3 DNA reads TGTGCCAGTAGGACCGGACAGAGCAATCAGCCCCAGCATTTT.

This clone has only a few counts. V is TRBV4-2 and J is TRBJ2-7; D unclear. With 4 bases removed from V and 7 bases from J, the gap between germline ends came to 8 bases. The CDR3 extends over 11 amino acids. Germline V CDR1 and CDR2: LGHNA, YNFKEQ. CDR3 nucleotides: TGTGCCAGCAGCCTCTACGGAGAGCAGTACTTC. Protein: CASSLYGEQYF.

This clone occurred a few times. The rearrangement uses TRBV7-2 and TRBJ1-2; D may be TRBD1 (5 bases). Germline V lookup: CDR1 SGHTA, CDR2 FQGNSA. This CDR3 is built from 16 residues. Trimming left V 4 bases short and J 0 bases short, with 15 bases between. In nucleotides, the CDR3 is TGTGCCAGCAGCTCCCGGGACGGATTAGCTAACTATGGCTACACCTTC. Its translation is CASSSRDGLANYGYTF.

The V gene is TRBV7-3, the J gene TRBJ2-5, with 8 bases fitting TRBD2. The V gene end was trimmed by 1 base and the J gene end by 1 base; junction bases not matched to a gene: 2. The germline gives CDR1 SGHTA, CDR2 FQGTGA. This CDR3 comprises 15 residues. The CDR3 reads CASSLMGLGQETQYF. CDR3 bases: TGTGCCAGCAGCTTAATGGGACTAGGCCAAGAGACCCAGTACTTC.

This chain connects TRBV14 to TRBJ1-2, with a weak D call TRBD1 (6 bases). The germline V and J ends were trimmed by 0 bases and 4 bases, with 15 bases remaining between them. The CDR3 is made up of 16 amino acids. In germline, CDR1 is SGHDN, CDR2 FVKESK. The CDR3 coding sequence is TGTGCCAGCAGCCAAGAGAGGGTCGGCAGGGGCTATGGCTACACCTTC. Its protein product is CASSQERVGRGYGYTF.

There are a few counts of this clone. This chain uses TRBV7-2 with TRBJ2-1; perhaps TRBD2 as D (5 bases). CDR1 is SGHTA, CDR2 FQGNSA, per germline. The CDR3 is made up of 13 amino acids. V was trimmed by 6 bases and J by 10 bases, leaving 16 bases between them. The CDR3 reads CASSDLLVNEQFF. CDR3 sequence (DNA): TGTGCCAGCAGTGACCTACTAGTCAACGAGCAGTTCTTC.

This clone was picked up a small number of times. J is TRBJ2-1 and V is TRBV27, with a tentative D call TRBD1 (6 bases). The CDR3 totals 15 residues. Germline CDR1 reads MNHEY; CDR2 reads SMNVEV (reference sequence). V lost 2 bases, J lost 8 bases, and 16 bases lay in between. The CDR3: CASSLEAGQGHEQFF. CDR3 nucleotide sequence: TGTGCCAGCAGTTTAGAGGCGGGTCAGGGGCATGAGCAGTTCTTC.

The chain is built from TRBV28 and TRBJ2-3; D call uncertain. Germline V gene sequence: CDR1 MDHEN, CDR2 SYDVKM. V lost 4 bases, J lost 6 bases, and 8 bases lay in between. The CDR3 totals 12 residues. This CDR3 is CASSSSRDTQYF. CDR3 nucleotides: TGTGCCAGCAGTTCCTCCCGGGATACGCAGTATTTT. Based on the CDR3 plus reference TRBV28 and TRBJ2-3, the full variable domain is DVKVTQSSRYLVKRTGEKVFLECVQDMDHENMFWYRQDPGLGLRLIYFSYDVKMKEKGDIPEGYSVSREKKERFSLILESASTNQTSMYLCASSSSRDTQYFGPGTRLTVL.

The chain employs TRBV28 and TRBJ1-2; a possible D gene is TRBD1 (5 bases). Between the trimmed V and J ends, which lost 1 base and 4 bases, there was a span of 19 bases. Germline V gives CDR1 MDHEN, CDR2 SYDVKM. The CDR3 is 17 residues long. Here the CDR3 reads CASSLYVLGQAGYGYTF. CDR3 bases: TGTGCCAGCAGTTTATACGTGTTGGGGCAGGCGGGCTATGGCTACACCTTC.

This clone was recorded a few times. CDR3 loop: CASSGPDDQETQYF. The CDR3 nucleotides are TGTGCCAGCTCAGGGCCGGACGACCAAGAGACCCAGTACTTC. The chain links TRBV18 to TRBJ2-5; D ambiguous. Trimming stripped 5 bases from V and 0 bases from J, with 10 bases between. Germline V CDR1 and CDR2: KGHSH, LQKENI. The CDR3 runs 14 residues.

This clone occurred a few times. The chain links TRBV6-6 to TRBJ1-1, with TRBD1 identical over 7 bases. Germline trimming cut 11 bases from V and 7 bases from J; bases unmatched to any gene: 16. This CDR3 comprises 14 residues. CDR1 MNHNY and CDR2 SVGAGI come from the germline V gene (reference sequence). The CDR3 protein is CAARDRDGMDEAFF. The CDR3 bases are TGTGCCGCCAGAGACAGGGATGGGATGGATGAAGCTTTCTTT.

V usage is TRBV7-3 and J usage is TRBJ2-1, with D unclear. The germline V gene has CDR1 SGHTA and CDR2 FQGTGA. The CDR3 has 13 amino acids. Trimming pared 5 bases from V and 9 bases from J, leaving 14 bases between. The CDR3 DNA follows: TGTGCCAGCAGCGTACAGCAACCGAGTGAGCAGTTCTTC. It specifies CASSVQQPSEQFF. Using reference TRBV7-3 and TRBJ2-1 for the parts outside the CDR3, the full variable domain is GAGVSQTPSNKVTEKGKYVELRCDPISGHTALYWYRQSLGQGPEFLIYFQGTGAADDSGLPNDRFFAVRPEGSVSTLKIQRTERGDSAVYLCASSVQQPSEQFFGPGTRLTVL.

The V call is TRBV9, the J call TRBJ1-3; 9 bases map to TRBD1. This CDR3 is 15 amino acids long. In germline, CDR1 is SGDLS, CDR2 YYNGEE. V lost 3 bases and J lost 4; bases outside the gene matches: 5. In nucleotides, the CDR3 is TGTGCCAGCAGCGCGGACAGGGGATACGGAAACACCATATATTTT. It encodes CASSADRGYGNTIYF.

V is TRBV11-2 and J is TRBJ1-1; D not certain. The CDR3 sequence is 13 residues long. Germline CDR1 reads SGHAT; CDR2 reads FQNNGV. Trimming shortened V by 0 bases and J by 10 bases, and 12 bases separated the two germline ends. Here the CDR3 DNA reads TGTGCCAGCAGCTTAGATAGGAGCTCCCGAGCTTTCTTT. Protein: CASSLDRSSRAFF. The full variable domain, with the rest looked up from reference TRBV11-2 and TRBJ1-1, is EAGVAQSPRYKIIEKRQSVAFWCNPISGHATLYWYQQILGQGPKLLIQFQNNGVVDDSQLPKDRFSAERLKGVDSTLKIQPAKLEDSAVYLCASSLDRSSRAFFGQGTRLTVV.

The V and J genes are TRBV2 and TRBJ2-4, with 7 positions matching TRBD1. Losses at the gene ends were 1 base for V and 6 bases for J; bases not matched to a gene: 9. Germline assignment: CDR1 SNHLY and CDR2 FYNNEI. The CDR3 runs 16 residues. The CDR3 region has the DNA TGTGCCAGCAGTGAAGAGGCCCTGACAGGGCTAAACATTCAGTACTTC. This gives the protein CASSEEALTGLNIQYF.

The rearrangement links TRBV18 to TRBJ1-5; TRBD1 aligns across 8 bases. Trimming took 4 bases from V and 5 from J; bases not matched to a gene: 7. Looked up from germline, CDR1 is KGHSH and CDR2 is LQKENI. This CDR3 comprises 15 residues. The CDR3 is CASSLLQGEDQPQHF. Here the CDR3 DNA reads TGTGCCAGCTCACTTCTACAGGGGGAGGATCAGCCCCAGCATTTT. Filled out from reference TRBV18 and TRBJ1-5, the complete variable domain reads NAGVMQNPRHLVRRRGQEARLRCSPMKGHSHVYWYRQLPEEGLKFMVYLQKENIIDESGMPKERFSAEFPKEGPSILRIQQVVRGDSAAYFCASSLLQGEDQPQHFGDGTRLSIL.

The CDR3 bases are TGCGCCAGCAGCCCGGGGGCAGTTTGGGACGAGCAGTACTTC. Translating gives CASSPGAVWDEQYF. V gene TRBV5-1 combines with J gene TRBJ2-7; D assignment may be TRBD1 or TRBD2 (6 bases each). Germline V gene data show CDR1 as SGHRS and CDR2 as YFSETQ. The length of the CDR3 is 14 residues. Trimming left V 4 bases short and J 5 bases short, with 16 bases between.

The chain recombines TRBV28 with TRBJ2-7; D is uncertain. V shed 6 bases and J shed 0 bases, with 12 bases lying between them. This CDR3 comprises 14 residues. Germline-derived CDR1 and CDR2 are MDHEN and SYDVKM. CDR3 sequence: CASSSLPTSYEQYF. In nucleotides, the CDR3 is TGTGCCAGCAGCTCCCTGCCCACCTCCTACGAGCAGTACTTC.